The present T cell receptor beta chain was sequenced within a study of blood T cell repertoires in COVID-19. Study context: Sites in the United States, Italy and Spain provided acute and convalescent COVID-19 samples. T cells, B-cell-depleted T cells, or PBMCs supplied cDNA or gDNA.

Methods used by the authors: Amplification of reference gene primers was used by the study to estimate nucleated cell counts. Here immunoSEQ multiplex PCR was the method, and the copy in TCRdb shows in-frame clones only, minus some. The V and J calls and clone size were taken over from that table, and D and trimming were inferred from the DNA. The top ten hold about 4.6% of the sample, which has 50,000 to 75,000 clones, about 92% seen once. The CDR3 length is 12 residues. Germline V gene data show CDR1 as LNHDA and CDR2 as SQIVND (reference sequence). Trimming removed 5 bases from V and 8 bases from J, with 12 bases in between.

Sequencing used peripheral blood. This sequence originates from a man aged 50 to 59 with active COVID-19. The rearrangement links TRBV19 to TRBJ1-2, with no clear D. The DNA for the CDR3 is TGTGCCAGTAGTGCACAGTCTAGCGGCTACACCTTC. This codes for CASSAQSSGYTF.